This T cell receptor (beta chain) emerged from a study of blood T cells in healthy people across ages. The study's findings and limits: Expanded clonotype changes were possibly confounded by unknown donor CMV status.

Only a few counts were recorded for this clonotype. Its antigen is unidentified. One end of the junction varies from germline; a read error may be responsible. This CDR3 region has 12 residues. Germline loops: CDR1 DFQATT, CDR2 SNEGSKA (reference sequence). The use of a sample-barcoded 5' primer and a J-beta primer mix characterized a second PCR of 7 to 11 cycles. In TCRdb, the 5' RACE reads were re-called with MiXCR into one record per CDR3 protein. The table lists 500,000 to 700,000 distinct CDR3 sequences, about 30% of them singletons. The receptor was isolated from a woman aged 80 or over in good health. The sample taken for sequencing was blood. V and J are TRBV20-1 and TRBJ2-7; D possibly corresponds to TRBD1 (5 bases). In DNA, the CDR3 is TGCAGGGCTAGAAGTCACACAGGCGAGCAGTACTTC. It encodes CRARSHTGEQYF.